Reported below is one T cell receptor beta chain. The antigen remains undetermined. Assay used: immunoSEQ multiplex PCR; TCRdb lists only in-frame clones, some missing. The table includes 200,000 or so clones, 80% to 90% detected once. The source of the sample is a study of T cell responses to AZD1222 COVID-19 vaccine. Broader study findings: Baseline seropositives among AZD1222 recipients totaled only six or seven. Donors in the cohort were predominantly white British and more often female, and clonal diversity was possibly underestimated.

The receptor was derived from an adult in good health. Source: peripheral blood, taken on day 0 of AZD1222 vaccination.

CDR3 loop: CASSLVNREAFF. The CDR3 nucleotides are TGTGCCAGCAGCTTAGTGAATAGGGAAGCTTTCTTT. J is TRBJ1-1 and V is TRBV7-8; D unclear. Trimming stripped 1 base from V and 8 bases from J, with 8 bases between. The V gene's germline CDR1 is SGHVS and CDR2 FQNEAQ. The length of the CDR3 is 12 residues.